The rows below give T cell receptor beta chains drawn from one sample of a study of CD8 T cells in Susac syndrome. TCRdb passed the immunoSEQ multiplex PCR reads through MiXCR, listing each CDR3 protein once. The table records 140,000 to 150,000 distinct CDR3 sequences, approximately 94% of them present only once. The sequenced material came from CD4+ T cells from PBMCs. Every receptor here comes from a human donor with Susac syndrome. Each CDR3 is given without its conserved first and last residue. Clone size is not always given. Where it is, it says once, few, many or a class for expanded clones.

abundance: few
v_gene: TRBV3-1
CDR3aa: ASSSEAF

abundance: NA
v_gene: TRBV4-1
CDR3aa: ASSQDLGNEQY

abundance: NA
v_gene: TRBV27
CDR3aa: ASSLYGSPHEQY

abundance: NA
v_gene: TRBV11-2
CDR3aa: ASSFKGRDTGELF

abundance: NA
v_gene: TRBV9
CDR3aa: ASSEVGTSGPIGELF

abundance: NA
v_gene: TRBV6-6
CDR3aa: ASTYGRDQPQH

abundance: NA
v_gene: TRBV15
CDR3aa: ATSRGGSNQPQH

abundance: NA
v_gene: TRBV11-3
CDR3aa: ASSLDPFTGELF

abundance: NA
v_gene: TRBV5-1
CDR3aa: ASSPDHGYEQY

abundance: NA
v_gene: TRBV24-1
CDR3aa: ATSEIGGDIQY

abundance: NA
v_gene: TRBV18
CDR3aa: ASSPPDGRITDTQY

abundance: NA
v_gene: TRBV14
CDR3aa: ASSPFGPSNSPLH

abundance: NA
v_gene: TRBV7-9
CDR3aa: ASSLPLRTGAYEQY

abundance: NA
v_gene: TRBV12-3/TRBV12-4
CDR3aa: ASSRGQGYT

abundance: NA
v_gene: TRBV6-2/TRBV6-3
CDR3aa: ASSRDSLGEQF

abundance: NA
v_gene: TRBV25-1
CDR3aa: ASSENSRSYEQY

abundance: NA
v_gene: TRBV7-9
CDR3aa: ASGHGTPTEAF

abundance: NA
v_gene: TRBV29-1
CDR3aa: SVEGDSGLWGDTQY

abundance: NA
v_gene: TRBV7-7
CDR3aa: ASSLGLPAETQY

abundance: NA
v_gene: TRBV4-1
CDR3aa: ASSQGQGTSTDTQY

abundance: NA
v_gene: TRBV20-1
CDR3aa: SARLYEQF

abundance: NA
v_gene: TRBV14
CDR3aa: ASSRQNTGELF

abundance: NA
v_gene: TRBV5-4
CDR3aa: ASSPRLAGRDNEQF

abundance: once
v_gene: TRBV20-1
CDR3aa: SARSGGTTREQF

abundance: NA
v_gene: TRBV18
CDR3aa: ASSRDRDSNQPQH

abundance: NA
v_gene: TRBV5-8
CDR3aa: ASSRDSNQPQH

abundance: NA
v_gene: TRBV5-1
CDR3aa: ASSQGLASDNQETQY

abundance: NA
v_gene: TRBV24-1
CDR3aa: ATSAPGQGLF

abundance: NA
v_gene: TRBV20-1
CDR3aa: SARGGRAETQY

abundance: NA
v_gene: TRBV29-1
CDR3aa: SAPFRTSGGRSSYNEQF

abundance: once
v_gene: TRBV18
CDR3aa: ASSPPIGQSGGYT

abundance: NA
v_gene: TRBV5-1
CDR3aa: ASSRTSRKEETQY

abundance: NA
v_gene: TRBV6-5
CDR3aa: ASSTDRTKNTEAF

abundance: NA
v_gene: TRBV29-1
CDR3aa: SVEPAWGGDTQY

abundance: NA
v_gene: TRBV2
CDR3aa: ASSETSWRTDTQY

abundance: NA
v_gene: TRBV4-1
CDR3aa: ASSQGSQLGAKNIQY

abundance: NA
v_gene: TRBV7-9
CDR3aa: ASSLQLGGTETQY

abundance: NA
v_gene: TRBV12-3/TRBV12-4
CDR3aa: ASSPGDRGDTGELF

abundance: NA
v_gene: TRBV11-2
CDR3aa: ASSLIRGRQSGANVLT

abundance: NA
v_gene: TRBV20-1
CDR3aa: SALLAGYNEQF